These 9 T cell receptor beta chains were sequenced from one sample in a study of blood T cell repertoires in COVID-19. Assay: immunoSEQ multiplex PCR; the TCRdb copy retains only in-frame clones and omits some. The data show fewer than 25,000 clones, about 90% seen once. The sequencing sample was made of peripheral blood. The receptors shown here come from a man aged 65 to 79 with acute or convalescent COVID-19.

The rearrangement joins TRBV11-2 to TRBJ2-1; the D gene is possibly TRBD2 (6 bases). Trimming left V 5 bases short and J 6 bases short, with 17 bases between. The length of the CDR3 is 15 residues. Per the germline V gene, CDR1 is SGHAT and CDR2 is FQNNGV. The CDR3 region has the DNA TGTGCCAGCAGCCCGGCGGAGGGACGATTCAATGAGCAGTTCTTC. It is translated as CASSPAEGRFNEQFF.

V usage is TRBV2 and J usage is TRBJ1-5; 12 positions agree with TRBD1. V lost 6 bases, J lost 2 bases, and 11 bases stayed unmatched. Looked up from germline, CDR1 is SNHLY and CDR2 is FYNNEI. The CDR3 loop spans 18 amino acids. The CDR3 protein is CASSSGTGGALGNQPQHF. Here the CDR3 DNA reads TGTGCCAGCAGCTCCGGGACAGGGGGCGCGTTGGGCAATCAGCCCCAGCATTTT.

The chain carries TRBV27 and TRBJ2-1, with TRBD1 identical over 8 bases. V lost 8 bases, J lost 5 bases, and 11 bases stayed unmatched. The CDR3 runs 15 residues. Per the germline V gene, CDR1 is MNHEY and CDR2 is SMNVEV (reference sequence). In nucleotides, the CDR3 is TGTGCCAGCTACAGCAGGGGGCGTGAACACAATGAGCAGTTCTTC. Translated: CASYSRGREHNEQFF.

As DNA, the CDR3 is TGTGCCAGCTCACCGTACAGGGGAGGAGGGGTGAACACTGAAGCTTTCTTT. Amino acid sequence: CASSPYRGGGVNTEAFF. The chain uses TRBV18 and TRBJ1-1; TRBD1 matches 7 bases. Germline V CDR1 and CDR2: KGHSH, LQKENI. V trimming: 3 bases; J trimming: 0 bases; junction bases outside the gene matches: 10. The CDR3 contains 17 residues.

The chain carries TRBV27 and TRBJ2-2; TRBD1 matches at 7 bases. The CDR3 totals 19 residues. Germline V lookup: CDR1 MNHEY, CDR2 SMNVEV (reference sequence). V was clipped by 6 bases and J by 0 bases; unmatched bases: 16. The CDR3 spells CASRRIRYRGSSNTGELFF. The CDR3 DNA follows: TGTGCCAGCAGGCGAATCAGATACAGGGGCTCTTCGAACACCGGGGAGCTGTTTTTT.

The chain recombines TRBV28 with TRBJ2-7; the match to TRBD1 covers 7 bases. In germline, CDR1 is MDHEN, CDR2 SYDVKM. Trimming removed 4 bases from V and 2 bases from J; junction bases left unmatched: 11. The CDR3 loop spans 16 amino acids. The chain's CDR3 is CASSSQDRPLTYEQYF. The CDR3 DNA is TGTGCCAGCAGTTCTCAGGACAGGCCCCTCACCTACGAGCAGTACTTC.

The V and J genes are TRBV4-1 and TRBJ2-1, with 7 nucleotides matching TRBD1. The junction had 8 bases not matched to a gene; V was cut back by 4 bases and J by 2 bases. The CDR3 contains 16 residues. Germline-derived CDR1 and CDR2 are MGHRA and YSYEKL. The CDR3 loop reads CASSPQTGRTYNEQFF. The DNA of the CDR3 is TGCGCCAGCAGCCCTCAGACAGGGCGTACCTACAATGAGCAGTTCTTC.

The chain recombines TRBV28 with TRBJ2-1; 9 bases are shared with TRBD1. Trimming took 8 bases from V and 4 from J; bases not matched to a gene: 9. The CDR3 runs 15 residues. Germline V gives CDR1 MDHEN, CDR2 SYDVKM. The CDR3 DNA reads as TGTGCCAGCCGAGGGGGACAGGGCAGATACAATGAGCAGTTCTTC. This encodes CASRGGQGRYNEQFF.

This rearrangement joins TRBV7-2 to TRBJ2-2; 7 bases map to TRBD2. The length of the CDR3 is 15 residues. Germline V gene lookup returns CDR1 SGHTA and CDR2 FQGNSA. Unmatched junction bases numbered 5, after V lost 3 bases and J lost 4 bases. CDR3 sequence (DNA): TGTGCCAGCAGCTTGGGAGGGGCGGGCACCGGGGAGCTGTTTTTT. Amino acids: CASSLGGAGTGELFF. The whole variable domain, remainder taken from reference TRBV7-2 and TRBJ2-2, is GAGVSQSPSNKVTEKGKDVELRCDPISGHTALYWYRQSLGQGLEFLIYFQGNSAPDKSGLPSDRFSAERTGGSVSTLTIQRTQQEDSAVYLCASSLGGAGTGELFFGEGSRLTVL.